This T cell receptor beta chain was sequenced in a study of PD-L1 blockade in urothelial cancer. Study-wide context: Study patients had been treated with 0 to 3 previous chemotherapy regimens.

The time point: peripheral blood 6 weeks after treatment start. There are 15 residues in the CDR3. Trimming removed 3 bases from V and 6 bases from J, with 18 bases in between. Germline V gives CDR1 ENHRY, CDR2 SYGVKD. Some clones are missing from TCRdb's copy, which holds only in-frame ones; the method was immunoSEQ multiplex PCR. Of about 43,000 clones in the sample, roughly 85% were seen once. V is TRBV10-3 and J is TRBJ2-7; no clear D. This clonotype originated in a man aged 55 to 70 with urothelial cancer. The specimen comprised PBMCs, sampled around atezolizumab (anti-PD-L1) treatment. This CDR3 is CAISDSQTTAREQYF. The DNA of the CDR3 is TGTGCCATCAGTGATTCTCAGACAACGGCCCGCGAGCAGTACTTC.